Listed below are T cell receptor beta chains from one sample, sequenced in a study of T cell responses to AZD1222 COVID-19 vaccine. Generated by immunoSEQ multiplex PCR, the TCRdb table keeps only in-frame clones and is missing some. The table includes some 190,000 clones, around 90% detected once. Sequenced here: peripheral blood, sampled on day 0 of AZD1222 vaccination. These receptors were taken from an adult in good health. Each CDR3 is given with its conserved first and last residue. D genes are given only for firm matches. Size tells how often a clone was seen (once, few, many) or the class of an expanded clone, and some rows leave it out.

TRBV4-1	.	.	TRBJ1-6	TGCGCCAGCAGCCAAGCGGTTCCAGGCGATTCACCCCTCCACTTT	CASSQAVPGDSPLHF
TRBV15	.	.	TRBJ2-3	TGTGCCACCAGCAGACGAGGAGGGGATACGCAGTATTTT	CATSRRGGDTQYF
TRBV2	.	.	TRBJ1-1	TGTGCCAGCTCCCATCCGGCAGGGGAATTGAACACTGAAGCTTTCTTT	CASSHPAGELNTEAFF
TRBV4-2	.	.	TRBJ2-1	TGTGCCAGCAGCCAAGAGGGCAGTCTGTCTGGCTCCTACAATGAGCAGTTCTTC	CASSQEGSLSGSYNEQFF
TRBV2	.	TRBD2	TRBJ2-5	TGTGCCAGCAGCCTGGGACTAGCGGGGGGAGAGACCCAGTACTTC	CASSLGLAGGETQYF
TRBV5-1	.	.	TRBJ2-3	TGCGCCAGCAGCTTGGGACGGCGGACAGATACGCAGTATTTT	CASSLGRRTDTQYF
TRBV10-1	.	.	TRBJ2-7	TGCGCCAGCAGTGAGTTCGGAGGGGGGAACCACGAGCAGTACTTC	CASSEFGGGNHEQYF
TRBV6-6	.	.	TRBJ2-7	TGTGCCTCAGGGCCACGGGCCGAATACGGGGGAGAGCAGTACTTC	CASGPRAEYGGEQYF
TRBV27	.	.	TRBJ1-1	TGTGCCAGCAGTTTAACGGCCAACACTGAAGCTTTCTTT	CASSLTANTEAFF
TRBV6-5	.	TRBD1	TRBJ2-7	TGTGCCAGCAGTCTAGGGACAGGGCCCTACGAGCAGTACTTC	CASSLGTGPYEQYF
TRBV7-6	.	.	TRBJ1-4	TGTGCCAGCAGCTTAGGAGGGGTGCTCTACGAAAAACTGTTTTTT	CASSLGGVLYEKLFF
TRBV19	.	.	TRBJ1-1	TGTGCCAGTAGTCACAGGGATAAGAACACTGAAGCTTTCTTT	CASSHRDKNTEAFF
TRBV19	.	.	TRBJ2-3	TGTGCCAGTAGTCGGGGCCCAGATACGCAGTATTTT	CASSRGPDTQYF
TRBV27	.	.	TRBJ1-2	TGTGCCAGCAGTAGAGGGCTACCTAACTATGGCTACACCTTC	CASSRGLPNYGYTF
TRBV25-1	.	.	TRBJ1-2	TGTGCCAGCAGCGGGGTTCGAGGCTCCGCCCCGGTTTCATATGGCTACACCTTC	CASSGVRGSAPVSYGYTF
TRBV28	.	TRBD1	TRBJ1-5	TGTGCCAGCAGCTCGGGGGACAGGCGGAGTCAGCCCCAGCATTTT	CASSSGDRRSQPQHF
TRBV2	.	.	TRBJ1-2	TGTGCCACCGACGGAGGGAACTATGGCTACACCTTC	CATDGGNYGYTF
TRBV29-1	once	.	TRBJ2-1	TGCAGCGTTGAGCTGTACAATGAGCAGTTCTTC	CSVELYNEQFF
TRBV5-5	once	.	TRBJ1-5	TGTGCCAGCAGCTTGGGGGGAGCCCAGCCCCAGCATTTT	CASSLGGAQPQHF
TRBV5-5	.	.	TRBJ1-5	TGTGCCAGCAGCTCCGGGGCTGTGAATCAGCCCCAGCATTTT	CASSSGAVNQPQHF
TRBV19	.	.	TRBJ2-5	TGTGCCAGTAGTATAGAGGGGGAGACCCAGTACTTC	CASSIEGETQYF
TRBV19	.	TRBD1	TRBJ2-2	TGTGCCAGTAGTATGGACAGGGTGTACACCGGGGAGCTGTTTTTT	CASSMDRVYTGELFF
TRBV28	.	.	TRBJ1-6	TGTGCCAGCATCCTGGGGGGAGGCCACGGGAATTCACCCCTCCACTTT	CASILGGGHGNSPLHF
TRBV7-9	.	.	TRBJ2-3	TGTGCCAGCAGCTTAGTAAGCGCCTTTACGCAGTATTTT	CASSLVSAFTQYF
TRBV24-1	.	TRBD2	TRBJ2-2	TGTGCCACCAGTGATGGTCGGCGGGGAGGGACCGGGGAGCTGTTTTTT	CATSDGRRGGTGELFF
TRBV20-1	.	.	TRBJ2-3	TGCAGTGCTAGCTCCGAAGATACGCAGTATTTT	CSASSEDTQYF
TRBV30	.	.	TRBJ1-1	TGTGCCTGGAGGAACACTGAAGCTTTCTTT	CAWRNTEAFF
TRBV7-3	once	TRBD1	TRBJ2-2	TGTGCCAGCAGCTTAAATACAGGGGGCCGGGACACCGGGGAGCTGTTTTTT	CASSLNTGGRDTGELFF
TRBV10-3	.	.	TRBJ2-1	TGTGCCATCAGGGACCTCCGGGGTAGGAGTGGGAGCTCCTACAATGAGCAGTTCTTC	CAIRDLRGRSGSSYNEQFF
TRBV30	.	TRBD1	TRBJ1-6	TGTGCCTGGAGCGTGGACAGGGCTAATTCACCCCTCCACTTT	CAWSVDRANSPLHF
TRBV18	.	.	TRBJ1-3	TGTGCCAGCTCACCACGTCCGGAGGGGCCGGGAGGGAACACCATATATTTT	CASSPRPEGPGGNTIYF
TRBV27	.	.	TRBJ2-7	TGTGCCAGCAGTCCTGACAGCTCCTACGAGCAGTACTTC	CASSPDSSYEQYF
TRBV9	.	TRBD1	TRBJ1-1	TGTGCCAGCAGCGGCCGGACAGGGAACACTGAAGCTTTCTTT	CASSGRTGNTEAFF
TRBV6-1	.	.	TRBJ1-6	TGTGCCAGCAGTGAAAGTATGCAGGGGAGCTCCTATAATTCACCCCTCCACTTT	CASSESMQGSSYNSPLHF
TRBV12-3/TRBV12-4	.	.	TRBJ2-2	TGTGCCAGCAGTACCCGGGGCACCGGGGAGCTGTTTTTT	CASSTRGTGELFF
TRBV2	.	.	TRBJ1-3	TGTGCCAGCAGTGAAGCGCGGGGCCCTGGAAACACCATATATTTT	CASSEARGPGNTIYF
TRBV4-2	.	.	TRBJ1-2	TGTGCCAGCAGCCAGGAACACCTGGGGTCCTATGGCTACACCTTC	CASSQEHLGSYGYTF
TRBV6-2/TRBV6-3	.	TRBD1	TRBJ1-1	TGTGCCAGCAGTTACCACACAAGGACAGGGAAAGCTTTCTTT	CASSYHTRTGKAFF
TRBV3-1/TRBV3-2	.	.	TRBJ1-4	TGTGCCAGCGCCGGAACAGCCAAAAATGAAAAACTGTTTTTT	CASAGTAKNEKLFF
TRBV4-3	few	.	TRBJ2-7	TGCGCCAGCAGCCAGAACCTAGGGAGCTCCTACGAGCAGTACTTC	CASSQNLGSSYEQYF
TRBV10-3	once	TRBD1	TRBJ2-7	TGTGCCATCAGTCCTGGACAGGGGTCCTACGAGCAGTACTTC	CAISPGQGSYEQYF
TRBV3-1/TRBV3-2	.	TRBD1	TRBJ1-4	TGTGCCAGCAGCCTTCGGACAGGGGCGAATGAAAAACTGTTTTTT	CASSLRTGANEKLFF
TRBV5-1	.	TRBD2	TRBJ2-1	TGCGCCAGCAGTTTGAGACAGAGCGGGGGTGGAAATGAGCAGTTCTTC	CASSLRQSGGGNEQFF
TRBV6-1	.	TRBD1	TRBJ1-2	TGTGCCAGCAGTGAAAAGGGGGACAGCCCCTATGGCTACACCTTC	CASSEKGDSPYGYTF
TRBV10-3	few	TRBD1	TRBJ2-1	TGTGCCAGTCAGGGGGCGAATTCTTACAATGAGCAGTTCTTC	CASQGANSYNEQFF
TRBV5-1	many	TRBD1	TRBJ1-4	TGCGCCAGCAGCTTGGCTGGGACAGAGGAAAAACTGTTTTTT	CASSLAGTEEKLFF
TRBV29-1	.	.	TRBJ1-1	TGCAGCGTCGAGGGACGGCGAAGTCCCGAGGGCACTGAAGCTTTCTTT	CSVEGRRSPEGTEAFF
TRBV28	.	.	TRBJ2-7	TGTGCCAGCAGAACGCTCGGGGGCCGGAGCGAGCAGTACTTC	CASRTLGGRSEQYF
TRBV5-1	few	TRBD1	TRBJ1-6	TGCGCCAGCAGCCCCGATCGGCCACAGGGGATATCCGCACCCCTCCACTTT	CASSPDRPQGISAPLHF
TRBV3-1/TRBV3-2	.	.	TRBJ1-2	TGTGCCAGCAGCCCCGGGCGCCAGGGCTACACCTTC	CASSPGRQGYTF
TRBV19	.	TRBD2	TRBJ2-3	TGTGCCAGTAAGCCCAGCGGGGGGGATGGGGATACGCAGTATTTT	CASKPSGGDGDTQYF
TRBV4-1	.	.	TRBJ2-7	TGCGCCAGCAGCCAAGATCGGAGAGGTTCCTACGAGCAGTACTTC	CASSQDRRGSYEQYF
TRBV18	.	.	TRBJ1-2	TGTGCCAGCTCACTATCGACAGAACCCTATGGCTACACCTTC	CASSLSTEPYGYTF
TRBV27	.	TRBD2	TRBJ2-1	TGTGCCAGCAGTTCTGGTGTGAGCGGGGTGACCTCTGAGCAGTTCTTC	CASSSGVSGVTSEQFF
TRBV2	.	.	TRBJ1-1	TGTGCCAGCAGTGAAGGGGGTGTAGTGAACACTGAAGCTTTCTTT	CASSEGGVVNTEAFF
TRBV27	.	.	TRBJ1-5	TGTGCCAGCAGTTTCAGTGCTGGGGATCAGCCCCAGCATTTT	CASSFSAGDQPQHF
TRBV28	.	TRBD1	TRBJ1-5	TGTGCCAGCAGCCTTTTCTCCGGGACAGGGCGAAATCAGCCCCAGCATTTT	CASSLFSGTGRNQPQHF
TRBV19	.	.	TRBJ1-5	TGTGCCAGTAGTATAGATCGGGGCGGACGGTGGGATCAGCCCCAGCATTTT	CASSIDRGGRWDQPQHF
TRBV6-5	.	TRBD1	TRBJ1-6	TGTGCCAGCACTAGGGACAGCGGGAATTCACCCCTCCACTTT	CASTRDSGNSPLHF
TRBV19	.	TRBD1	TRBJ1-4	TGTGCCAGTAGTCCTCTCGGTGGACAGGGTAGACTGTTTTTT	CASSPLGGQGRLFF